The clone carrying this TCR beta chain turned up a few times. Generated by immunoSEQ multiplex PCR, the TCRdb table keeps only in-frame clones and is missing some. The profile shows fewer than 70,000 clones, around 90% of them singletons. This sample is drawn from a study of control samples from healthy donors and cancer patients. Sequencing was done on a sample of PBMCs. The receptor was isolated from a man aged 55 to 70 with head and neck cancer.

CDR3 sequence reads: CASSLPVWGGGGSGYEQYF. The CDR3 DNA reads as TGTGCCAGCAGCTTACCCGTGTGGGGAGGAGGGGGTAGTGGGTACGAGCAGTACTTC. V usage is TRBV7-8 and J usage is TRBJ2-7; D tentatively fits TRBD1 or TRBD2 (6 bases each). CDR3 length: 19 residues. CDR1 is SGHVS, CDR2 FQNEAQ, per germline. Trimming took off 2 bases at V and 4 bases at J, with 27 bases between the two ends. Full variable domain (missing parts from reference TRBV7-8 and TRBJ2-7): GAGVSQSPRYKVAKRGQDVALRCDPISGHVSLFWYQQALGQGPEFLTYFQNEAQLDKSGLPSDRFFAERPEGSVSTLKIQRTQQEDSAVYLCASSLPVWGGGGSGYEQYFGPGTRLTVT.